The 14 T cell receptor beta chains given below trace back to one sample, sequenced in a study of blood T cell repertoires in COVID-19. The repertoire was sequenced with immunoSEQ multiplex PCR; TCRdb's copy has only in-frame clones and lacks some. Of about 260,000 clones in the sample, approximately 86% were seen once. The source material was peripheral blood. These receptors all come from a man aged 35 to 55 who had recovered from COVID-19.

The rearrangement joins TRBV3-1 (or the pseudogene TRBV3-2) to TRBJ2-7; unclear D gene. V lost 3 bases and J lost 7, with 16 bases in between. This CDR3 contains 14 residues. The germline V gene encodes CDR1 LGHDT and CDR2 YNNKEL (reference sequence). CDR3 in amino acids: CASSQLVGLREQYF. DNA for the CDR3: TGTGCCAGCAGCCAGCTAGTCGGCCTTAGGGAGCAGTACTTC.

The V and J genes are TRBV28 and TRBJ1-2; D call uncertain. Looked up from germline, CDR1 is MDHEN and CDR2 is SYDVKM. Trimming took off 9 bases at V and 8 bases at J, with 19 bases between the two ends. The CDR3 has 13 amino acids. DNA of the CDR3: TGTGCCAGTTTTTCAATGGGCGTCGAGGGCTACACCTTC. This sequence encodes CASFSMGVEGYTF.

The chain is built from TRBV7-9 and TRBJ2-5; D is possibly TRBD2 (5 bases). The V and J ends lost 3 bases and 5 bases respectively, with 10 bases between them. Germline-derived CDR1 and CDR2 are SEHNR and FQNEAQ (reference sequence). The CDR3 is 13 residues long. This CDR3 reads CASSFDRGETQYF. CDR3 in DNA: TGTGCCAGCAGCTTCGACCGAGGGGAGACCCAGTACTTC.

The rearrangement joins TRBV9 to TRBJ1-2; 7 bases are a match to TRBD1. Trimming removed 4 bases from V and 2 bases from J; junction bases left unmatched: 14. In germline, CDR1 is SGDLS, CDR2 YYNGEE. The CDR3 spans 17 residues. The CDR3 spells CASSSLGATGRNYGYTF. For the CDR3, the DNA is TGTGCCAGCAGCTCTCTAGGGGCGACAGGGAGAAACTATGGCTACACCTTC.

This chain connects TRBV9 to TRBJ1-3, with D perhaps matching TRBD1 (5 bases). V lost 3 bases and J lost 0, with 16 bases in between. CDR3 length: 17 amino acids. Germline V gives CDR1 SGDLS, CDR2 YYNGEE. CDR3 bases: TGTGCCAGCAGCGCAACTAGCAGGGTAAACTCTGGAAACACCATATATTTT. Translated, it gives CASSATSRVNSGNTIYF.

This clone was seen once. The chain has TRBV13 and TRBJ2-7; tentative D call: TRBD1 (6 bases). V lost 5 bases, J lost 2 bases, and 10 bases lay in between. Germline V lookup: CDR1 PRHDT, CDR2 FYEKMQ (reference sequence). This CDR3 is built from 13 residues. CDR3 protein: CASSDRLTYEQYF. The CDR3 region has the DNA TGTGCCAGCAGCGACAGGTTAACCTACGAGCAGTACTTC.

V gene TRBV5-8 combines with J gene TRBJ2-1; 8 positions agree with TRBD1. Germline lookup yields CDR1 SGHTS and CDR2 YDEGEE. The V segment lost 1 base and the J segment 6 bases; nucleotides outside the gene matches: 6. The CDR3 loop spans 15 amino acids. CDR3 amino acids: CASSLLGTGFNEQFF. In DNA form, the CDR3 reads TGTGCCAGCAGCTTGCTCGGGACAGGTTTCAATGAGCAGTTCTTC.

The chain recombines TRBV2 with TRBJ2-2, with 12 bases aligning to TRBD2. This CDR3 spans 16 amino acids. The V segment lost 6 bases and the J segment 6 bases; nucleotides outside the gene matches: 8. Germline CDR1 is SNHLY and CDR2 is FYNNEI. CDR3 loop: CASRETSGRSAGELFF. Here the CDR3 DNA reads TGTGCCAGCAGGGAGACTAGCGGGAGATCGGCCGGGGAGCTGTTTTTT.

The table lists this clone with a count of one. V and J are TRBV11-2 and TRBJ2-2; 13 nucleotides align to TRBD2. This CDR3 contains 17 residues. Per the germline V gene, CDR1 is SGHAT and CDR2 is FQNNGV. With V trimmed by 4 bases and J by 4 bases, 6 bases remained unmatched. CDR3: CASSSTGLAGSTGELFF. The CDR3 nucleotides read TGTGCCAGCAGCTCGACGGGACTAGCGGGATCCACCGGGGAGCTGTTTTTT.

The rearrangement joins TRBV11-2 to TRBJ1-2, with 7 bases aligning to TRBD1. This CDR3 contains 17 residues. From germline, CDR1 is SGHAT and CDR2 FQNNGV. The junction had 14 bases not matched to a gene; V was cut back by 5 bases and J by 2 bases. The CDR3, as DNA: TGTGCCAGCAGCCCAACGACAGGGCGGGTACCGAACTATGGCTACACCTTC. Translated, it gives CASSPTTGRVPNYGYTF. Together with reference TRBV11-2 and TRBJ1-2, the CDR3 gives the full variable domain: EAGVAQSPRYKIIEKRQSVAFWCNPISGHATLYWYQQILGQGPKLLIQFQNNGVVDDSQLPKDRFSAERLKGVDSTLKIQPAKLEDSAVYLCASSPTTGRVPNYGYTFGSGTRLTVV.

The genes are TRBV6-2 or TRBV6-3 and TRBJ2-3, with D unclear. The CDR3 totals 16 residues. The ends were cut back, 2 bases at V and 0 bases at J, with 12 bases in the middle. CDR1 is MNHEY, CDR2 SVGEGT, per germline. CDR3 residues: CASSYDSRTSTDTQYF. DNA for the CDR3: TGTGCCAGCAGTTACGATAGCCGCACTAGCACAGATACGCAGTATTTT.

The chain links TRBV15 to TRBJ2-7; 9 nucleotides align to TRBD1. J lost 5 bases, V lost 3 bases, and 8 bases had no gene match. There are 15 residues in the CDR3. Germline V lookup: CDR1 LNHNV, CDR2 YYDKDF (reference sequence). This CDR3 reads CATSSPGQGIHEQYF. CDR3 nucleotide sequence: TGTGCCACCAGCAGCCCGGGACAGGGTATCCACGAGCAGTACTTC.

The CDR3 loop is CASSPRQNLGGEFKTQYF. CDR3 in DNA: TGTGCCAGCAGCCCCCGACAGAATCTAGGGGGGGAGTTCAAGACCCAGTACTTC. This chain links TRBV7-9 with TRBJ2-5; possibly TRBD2 for D (7 bases). CDR3 size: 18 residues. The V end was cut by 5 bases, the J end by 6 bases, with 28 bases between. Germline values: CDR1 SEHNR, CDR2 FQNEAQ (reference sequence).

This clone was counted once. The rearrangement joins TRBV30 to TRBJ2-7, with D perhaps TRBD2 (6 bases). Germline CDR1 GTSNPN, CDR2 SVGIG (reference sequence). The V and J ends lost 5 bases and 9 bases respectively, with 14 bases between them. This CDR3 is 11 amino acids long. The CDR3 is CAWGRDGGQYF. The CDR3 coding sequence is TGTGCCTGGGGACGGGACGGGGGGCAGTACTTC.